The subject of this entry is one T cell receptor beta chain. Its antigen is not identified. This entry comes from a study of cytomegalovirus exposure and HLA in healthy donors. Background on the study: Of the donors genotyped, several hundred in all, 75% to 85% fell in the Caucasian-associated ancestry cluster. Study-level findings and limits: Confirmation was obtained in vitro that a few CMV-associated chains are specific for CMV antigens.

CDR3 length: 15 amino acids. The ends lost 1 base at V and 4 bases at J; junction bases unmatched: 3. CDR1 is LGHNA and CDR2 is YSLEER in the germline V gene. Use of 60 Vbeta and 13 Jbeta primers characterized the PCR. Repertoires were generated with immunoSEQ multiplex PCR, while TCRdb's copy carries only in-frame clones and drops some. The sample has approximately 210,000 clones; 60% to 80% are singletons. Sequenced input: PBMCs. The sequence came from a male donor in good health and CMV-seronegative. This chain joins TRBV4-3 and TRBJ1-5; 8 positions match TRBD1. The CDR3 sequence: CASSQGTGSNQPQHF. DNA for the CDR3: TGCGCCAGCAGCCAAGGGACAGGGTCGAATCAGCCCCAGCATTTT.